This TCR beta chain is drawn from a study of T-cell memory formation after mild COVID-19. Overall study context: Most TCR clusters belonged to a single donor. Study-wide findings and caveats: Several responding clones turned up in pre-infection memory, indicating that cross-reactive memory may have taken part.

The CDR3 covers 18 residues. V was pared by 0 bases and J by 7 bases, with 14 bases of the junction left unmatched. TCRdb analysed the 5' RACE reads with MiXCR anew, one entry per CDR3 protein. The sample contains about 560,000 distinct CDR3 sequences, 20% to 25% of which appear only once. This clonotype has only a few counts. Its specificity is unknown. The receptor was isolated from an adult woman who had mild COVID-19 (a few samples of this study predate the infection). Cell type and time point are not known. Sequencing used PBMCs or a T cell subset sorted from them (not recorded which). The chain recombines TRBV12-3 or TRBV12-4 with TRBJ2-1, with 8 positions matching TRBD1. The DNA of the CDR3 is TGTGCCAGCAGTTTAGCGGGCTACGGGACAGGTGCGGGGAATGAGCAGTTCTTC. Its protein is CASSLAGYGTGAGNEQFF.